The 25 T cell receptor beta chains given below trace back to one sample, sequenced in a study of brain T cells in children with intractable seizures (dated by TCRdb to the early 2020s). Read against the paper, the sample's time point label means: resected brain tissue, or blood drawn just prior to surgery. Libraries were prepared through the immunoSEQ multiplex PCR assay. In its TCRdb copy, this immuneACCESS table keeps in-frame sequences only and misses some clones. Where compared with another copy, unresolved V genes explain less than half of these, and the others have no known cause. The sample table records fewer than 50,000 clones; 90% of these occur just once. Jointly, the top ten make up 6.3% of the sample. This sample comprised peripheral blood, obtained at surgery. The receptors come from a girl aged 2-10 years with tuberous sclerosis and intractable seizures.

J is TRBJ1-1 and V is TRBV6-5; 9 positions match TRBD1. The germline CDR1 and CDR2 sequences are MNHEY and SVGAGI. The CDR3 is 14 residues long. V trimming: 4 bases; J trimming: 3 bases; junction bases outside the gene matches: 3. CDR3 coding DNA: TGTGCCAGCAGTTTCACAGGGGGCTACACTGAAGCTTTCTTT. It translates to CASSFTGGYTEAFF.

Written as DNA, the CDR3 is TGTGCCAGCGAAGCCAGATGGAGCTCTGGAAACACCATATATTTT. Encoded protein: CASEARWSSGNTIYF. The rearrangement links TRBV25-1 to TRBJ1-3; the D is unclear. CDR1 is MGHDK and CDR2 is SYGVNS in the germline V gene. V gave up 8 bases and J gave up 0 bases, with 14 bases separating them. This CDR3 contains 15 residues.

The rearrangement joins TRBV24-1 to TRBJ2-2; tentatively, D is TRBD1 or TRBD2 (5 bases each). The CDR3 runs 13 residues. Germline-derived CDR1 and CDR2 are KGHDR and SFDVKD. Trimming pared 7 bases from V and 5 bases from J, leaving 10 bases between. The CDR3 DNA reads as TGTGCCACCAGGGGGGAGAGTACCGGGGAGCTGTTTTTT. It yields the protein CATRGESTGELFF.

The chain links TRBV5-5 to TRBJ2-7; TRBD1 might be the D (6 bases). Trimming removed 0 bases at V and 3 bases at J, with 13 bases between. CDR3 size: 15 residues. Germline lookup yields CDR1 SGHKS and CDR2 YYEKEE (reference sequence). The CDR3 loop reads CASSLEGDGYYEQYV. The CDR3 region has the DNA TGTGCCAGCAGCTTGGAGGGGGACGGTTACTACGAGCAGTACGTC.

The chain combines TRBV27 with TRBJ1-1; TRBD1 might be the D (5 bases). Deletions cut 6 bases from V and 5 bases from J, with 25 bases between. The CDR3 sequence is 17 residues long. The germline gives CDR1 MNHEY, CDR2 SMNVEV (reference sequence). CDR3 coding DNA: TGTGCCAGCAGCCTAGGGAGACCAGGGTATGATGGGACTGAAGCTTTCTTT. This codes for CASSLGRPGYDGTEAFF.

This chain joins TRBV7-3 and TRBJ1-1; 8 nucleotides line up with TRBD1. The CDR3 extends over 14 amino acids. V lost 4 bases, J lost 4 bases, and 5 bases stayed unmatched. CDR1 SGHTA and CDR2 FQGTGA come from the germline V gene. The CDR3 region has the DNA TGTGCCAGCAGCTCCAGGGGGCGCGGCACTGAAGCTTTCTTT. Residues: CASSSRGRGTEAFF. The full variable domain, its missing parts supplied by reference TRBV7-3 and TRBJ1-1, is GAGVSQTPSNKVTEKGKYVELRCDPISGHTALYWYRQSLGQGPEFLIYFQGTGAADDSGLPNDRFFAVRPEGSVSTLKIQRTERGDSAVYLCASSSRGRGTEAFFGQGTRLTVV.

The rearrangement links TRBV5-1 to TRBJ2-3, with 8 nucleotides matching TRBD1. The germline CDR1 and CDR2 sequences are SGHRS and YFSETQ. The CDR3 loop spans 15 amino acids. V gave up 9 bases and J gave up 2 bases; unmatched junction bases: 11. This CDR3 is CATNDRGRSTDTQYF. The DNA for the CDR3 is TGCGCCACCAACGACAGGGGACGTTCCACAGATACGCAGTATTTT. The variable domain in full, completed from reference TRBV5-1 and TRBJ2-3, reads KAGVTQTPRYLIKTRGQQVTLSCSPISGHRSVSWYQQTPGQGLQFLFEYFSETQRNKGNFPGRFSGRQFSNSRSEMNVSTLELGDSALYLCATNDRGRSTDTQYFGPGTRLTVL.

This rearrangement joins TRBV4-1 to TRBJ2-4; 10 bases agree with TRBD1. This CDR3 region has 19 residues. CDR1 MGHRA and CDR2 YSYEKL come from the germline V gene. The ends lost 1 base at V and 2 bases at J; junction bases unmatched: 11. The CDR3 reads CASSQAADRGEVTKNIQYF. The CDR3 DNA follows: TGCGCCAGCAGCCAAGCCGCGGACAGGGGGGAGGTAACCAAAAACATTCAGTACTTC.

The DNA for the CDR3 is TGTGCCAGCAGCTTAGCGCGTACTAGCGGGGGGTATAATGAGCAGTTCTTC. Translating it yields CASSLARTSGGYNEQFF. The chain joins TRBV7-8 to TRBJ2-1, with 12 bases fitting TRBD2. The J segment lost 7 bases and the V segment lost 0 bases, leaving 7 bases of the junction unmatched. CDR3 size: 17 residues. Germline loops: CDR1 SGHVS, CDR2 FQNEAQ.

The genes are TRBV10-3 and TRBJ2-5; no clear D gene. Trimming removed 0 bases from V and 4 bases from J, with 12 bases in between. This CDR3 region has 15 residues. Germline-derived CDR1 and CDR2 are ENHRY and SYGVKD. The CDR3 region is CAISESGVIGETQYF. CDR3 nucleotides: TGTGCCATCAGTGAGTCTGGGGTCATAGGAGAGACCCAGTACTTC.

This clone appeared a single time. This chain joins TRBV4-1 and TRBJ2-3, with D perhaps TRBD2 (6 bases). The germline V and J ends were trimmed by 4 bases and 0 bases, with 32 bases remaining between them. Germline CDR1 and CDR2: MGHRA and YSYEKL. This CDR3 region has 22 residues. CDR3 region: CASSLQAPLAIIRYSSTDTQYF. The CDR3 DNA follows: TGCGCCAGCAGCCTCCAAGCCCCGCTAGCGATCATAAGGTATTCTAGCACAGATACGCAGTATTTT.

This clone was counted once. The CDR3 spells CASSYWDLPSTDTQYF. The CDR3 coding sequence is TGTGCCAGCAGTTATTGGGACCTTCCTAGCACAGATACGCAGTATTTT. V is TRBV6-5 and J is TRBJ2-3, with D tentatively TRBD1 or TRBD2 (5 bases each). Germline V lookup: CDR1 MNHEY, CDR2 SVGAGI. Between the trimmed V and J ends, which lost 3 bases and 0 bases, there was a span of 13 bases. The CDR3 extends over 16 amino acids.

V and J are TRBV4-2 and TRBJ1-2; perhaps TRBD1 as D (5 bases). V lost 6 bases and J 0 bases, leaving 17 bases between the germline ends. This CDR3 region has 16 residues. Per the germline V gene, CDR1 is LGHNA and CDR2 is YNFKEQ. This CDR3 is CASRGSGANSNYGYTF. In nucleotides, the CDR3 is TGTGCCAGCAGGGGGAGCGGGGCGAATTCTAACTATGGCTACACCTTC.

The CDR3 DNA reads TGTGCCAGCAGCTTTGGAAGGACAGTGAACTCCTACGAGCAGTACGTC. It encodes CASSFGRTVNSYEQYV. This chain uses TRBV5-6 with TRBJ2-7; TRBD1 might be the D (6 bases). Germline V gives CDR1 SGHDT, CDR2 YYEEEE. The ends were cut back, 2 bases at V and 0 bases at J, with 15 bases in the middle. The CDR3 runs to 16 residues.

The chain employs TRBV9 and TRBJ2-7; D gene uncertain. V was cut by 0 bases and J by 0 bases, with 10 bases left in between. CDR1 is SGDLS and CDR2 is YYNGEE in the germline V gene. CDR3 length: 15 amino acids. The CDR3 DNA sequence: TGTGCCAGCAGCGTAGGGCCAGCTAGCTCCTACGAGCAGTACTTC. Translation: CASSVGPASSYEQYF.

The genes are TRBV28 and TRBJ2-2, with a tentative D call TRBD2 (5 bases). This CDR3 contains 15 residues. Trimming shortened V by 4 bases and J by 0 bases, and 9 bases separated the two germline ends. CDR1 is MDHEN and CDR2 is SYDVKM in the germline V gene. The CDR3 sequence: CASSYVLANTGELFF. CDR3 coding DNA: TGTGCCAGCAGTTACGTACTAGCGAACACCGGGGAGCTGTTTTTT. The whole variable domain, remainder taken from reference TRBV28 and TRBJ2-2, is DVKVTQSSRYLVKRTGEKVFLECVQDMDHENMFWYRQDPGLGLRLIYFSYDVKMKEKGDIPEGYSVSREKKERFSLILESASTNQTSMYLCASSYVLANTGELFFGEGSRLTVL.

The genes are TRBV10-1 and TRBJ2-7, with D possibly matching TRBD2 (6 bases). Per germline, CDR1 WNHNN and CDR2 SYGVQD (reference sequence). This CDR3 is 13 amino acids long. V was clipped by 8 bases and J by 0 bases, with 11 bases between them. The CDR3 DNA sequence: TGCGCCAGCGGGGAGACTAGCTCCTACGAGCAGTACGTC. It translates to CASGETSSYEQYV.

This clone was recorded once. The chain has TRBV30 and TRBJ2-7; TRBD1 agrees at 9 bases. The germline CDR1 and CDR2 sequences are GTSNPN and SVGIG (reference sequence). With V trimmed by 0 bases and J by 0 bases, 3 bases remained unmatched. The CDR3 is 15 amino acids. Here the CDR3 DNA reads TGTGCCTGGAGTGTAGGGACAGGGCTCTCCTACGAGCAGTACTTC. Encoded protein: CAWSVGTGLSYEQYF.

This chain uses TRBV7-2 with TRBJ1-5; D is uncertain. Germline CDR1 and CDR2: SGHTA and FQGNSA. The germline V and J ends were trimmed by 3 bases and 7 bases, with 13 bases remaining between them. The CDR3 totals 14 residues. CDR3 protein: CASSLREMWQPQHF. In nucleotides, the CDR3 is TGTGCCAGCAGCTTGAGGGAGATGTGGCAGCCCCAGCATTTT. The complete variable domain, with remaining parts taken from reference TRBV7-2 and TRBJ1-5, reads GAGVSQSPSNKVTEKGKDVELRCDPISGHTALYWYRQSLGQGLEFLIYFQGNSAPDKSGLPSDRFSAERTGGSVSTLTIQRTQQEDSAVYLCASSLREMWQPQHFGDGTRLSIL.

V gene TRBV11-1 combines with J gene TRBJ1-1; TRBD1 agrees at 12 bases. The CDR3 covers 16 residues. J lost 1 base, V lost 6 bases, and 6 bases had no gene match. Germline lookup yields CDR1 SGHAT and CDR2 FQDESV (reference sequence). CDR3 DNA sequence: TGTGCCAGCAGACTCCGGGACAGGGGGCGGAACACTGAAGCTTTCTTT. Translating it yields CASRLRDRGRNTEAFF.

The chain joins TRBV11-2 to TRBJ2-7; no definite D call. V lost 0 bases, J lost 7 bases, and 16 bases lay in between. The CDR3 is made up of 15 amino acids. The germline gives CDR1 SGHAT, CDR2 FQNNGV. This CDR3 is CASSLDMAPLREQYF. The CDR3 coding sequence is TGTGCCAGCAGCTTAGATATGGCGCCACTTAGAGAGCAGTACTTC.

The CDR3 loop reads CASSELGKETQYF. The CDR3 region has the DNA TGTGCCAGCAGTGAACTCGGGAAAGAGACCCAGTACTTC. V is TRBV2 and J is TRBJ2-5; perhaps TRBD2 as D (5 bases). Trimming took off 2 bases at V and 3 bases at J, with 7 bases between the two ends. The CDR3 loop spans 13 amino acids. Germline CDR1 SNHLY, CDR2 FYNNEI.

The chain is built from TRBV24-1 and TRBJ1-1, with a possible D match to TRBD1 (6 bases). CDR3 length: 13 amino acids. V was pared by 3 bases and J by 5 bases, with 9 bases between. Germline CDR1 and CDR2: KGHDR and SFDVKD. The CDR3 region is CATSDEGVTEAFF. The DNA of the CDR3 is TGTGCCACCAGTGATGAGGGGGTTACTGAAGCTTTCTTT.

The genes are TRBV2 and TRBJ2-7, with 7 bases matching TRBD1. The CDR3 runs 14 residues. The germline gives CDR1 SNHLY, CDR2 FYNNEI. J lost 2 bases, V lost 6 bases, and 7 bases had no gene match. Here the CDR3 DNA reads TGTGCCAGCAGGCTAACAGGGGCCCCCTACGAGCAGTACTTC. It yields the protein CASRLTGAPYEQYF.

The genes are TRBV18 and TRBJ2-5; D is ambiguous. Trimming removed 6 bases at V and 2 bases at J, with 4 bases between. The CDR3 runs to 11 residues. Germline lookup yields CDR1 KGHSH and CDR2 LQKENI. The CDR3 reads CASSAQETQYF. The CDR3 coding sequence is TGTGCCAGCTCCGCGCAAGAGACCCAGTACTTC.